The T cell receptor beta chain described here comes from a study of tumor-infiltrating lymphocytes in localized non-small cell lung cancer. V lost 7 bases to trimming and J lost 6 bases, with 25 bases between them. CDR3 size: 16 residues. Germline values: CDR1 MDHEN, CDR2 SYDVKM. Only in-frame clones appear in the TCRdb table, and some are missing; sequencing was by immunoSEQ multiplex PCR. The data show 15,000 to 20,000 clones, with less than 50% seen just once and roughly 16% held by the top ten. The TCR comes from a human donor with non-small cell lung cancer. The sample consisted of lung tumor tissue. The rearrangement joins TRBV28 to TRBJ2-7; tentatively, D is TRBD1 or TRBD2 (5 bases each). The CDR3 nucleotides read TGTGCCAGCACCTCAGATGGGGGACCTTGGTCTCGCGAGCAGTACTTC. Residues: CASTSDGGPWSREQYF.